This T cell receptor (beta chain) was identified during a study of sequential checkpoint blockade in melanoma (dated by TCRdb to between 2019 and 2020). Some background on the complete study: In a 1:1 randomization, patients received either first-line nivolumab then ipilimumab (arm A) or ipilimumab then nivolumab (arm B). Maintenance nivolumab came after both trial sequences. Broader findings and caveats from the paper: The response-prediction model combining TCR metrics and mutation burden needs validation in larger, independent patient cohorts.

Points on this clone: Its antigen has not been determined. Qualities for individual bases were not recorded, and no much larger clone is one base off.

The sample's treatment or condition label is to be understood as: randomized to nivolumab then ipilimumab (arm A) or the reverse (arm B). None of the trial patients had been given prior DNA-damaging chemotherapy. Thawed PBMCs were sorted on a FACS Aria II flow cytometer to isolate live CD3+CD8+ cells negative for CD19 and CD56. Samples came from patients with melanoma in CheckMate 064, a randomized, open-label phase II trial of sequential checkpoint blockade. Peripheral blood mononuclear cells were obtained through leukapheresis, purified using Ficoll-Paque, and frozen in human serum containing around 10% DMSO. Right after sorting, the blood CD3+CD8+ cells were verified to be >95% pure, and DNA extraction followed. TCRbeta CDR3 regions were immunosequenced from genomic DNA with the immunoSEQ Assay. Prior to high-throughput sequencing, genomic DNA was amplified by bias-controlled multiplex PCR. As for the authors' bioinformatics: To quantify the absolute abundance of each unique TCRbeta CDR3 region, the sequences were collapsed and filtered. Clonality was defined as 1 minus Pielou's evenness and was calculated using productive rearrangements only. A previously published method was used to identify clones whose frequencies were significantly greater in on-treatment samples than in baseline samples. TCRdb carries this immuneACCESS record with in-frame sequences only. Its versions omit some clonotypes, under half of them owing to an unresolved V gene in the studies checked, with the rest unexplained. V, J and clone size are taken as reported in that table, and D and trimming were inferred from the DNA itself. The sample table holds about 1,300 clones, of which roughly 65% were seen once. Approximately 18% of the sample rests with the top ten.

Relative to germline, V is missing 2 bases and J is missing 10 bases, with 5 bases of the junction outside any gene match. CDR1 and CDR2 are drawn from the germline V gene: MNHEY, SVGAGI. CDR3 length: 15 amino acids, cysteine to phenylalanine. Only CDR3 DNA remains: 45 bases, in frame from the first base. The sequenced sample was CD8+ T cells sorted from blood (inferred from file names), obtained from a patient given nivolumab and ipilimumab in sequence. The sequence joins TRBV6-5 to TRBJ1-6; 10 bases in the middle match TRBD1. The TCR originated in a human patient with melanoma. Some clones in this sample may be carry-over from other donors' samples. In nucleotides, the sequence is TGTGCCAGCAGTTACCGGGGACAGGGGAGATCACCCCTCCACTTT. The resulting protein is CASSYRGQGRSPLHF.